The clone carrying this T cell receptor (beta chain) has only a few counts. Its antigen is currently unknown. 5'-RACE, quantitative and with molecular barcodes, yielded the TCR beta libraries. MiXCR was run by TCRdb on the 5' RACE reads, yielding one entry per CDR3 protein. The sample lists about 130,000 distinct CDR3 sequences; roughly 15% were seen once. The record originates from a study of CD8 T cells in ankylosing spondylitis. Whole-study results and caveats: There was a TCR beta motif, made of several highly homologous variants, that appeared characteristic of ankylosing spondylitis blood.

Trimming cost V 0 bases and J 8 bases, with 10 bases left between them. Germline V gene lookup returns CDR1 LNHNV and CDR2 YYDKDF (reference sequence). The CDR3 totals 13 residues. The sample taken for sequencing was blood, either unsorted or a sorted T cell fraction (not recorded which). The chain carries TRBV15 and TRBJ1-1, with unresolved D. The receptor was derived from a female donor with ankylosing spondylitis or in good health (not recorded which). The CDR3 region has the DNA TGTGCCACCAGCAGAGATAGGGTCGGGGAAGCTTTCTTT. It translates to CATSRDRVGEAFF.